This T cell receptor beta chain is drawn from a study of sequential checkpoint blockade in melanoma. Study background: Each arm's sequence ended with maintenance nivolumab. After nivolumab or ipilimumab alone, roughly 20 patients had week-13 rebiopsies. TCRbeta immunosequencing was performed on DNA from more than 75 pretreatment melanoma tumor samples.

Treatment of the sample: randomized to nivolumab then ipilimumab (arm A) or the reverse (arm B). Only in-frame clones appear in the TCRdb table, and some are missing; sequencing was by immunoSEQ multiplex PCR. The profile shows about 7,000 clones, roughly 30% of them singletons. This CDR3 has 14 residues. CDR1 is SGHRS and CDR2 is YFSETQ in the germline V gene. Trimming took 0 bases from V and 5 from J, leaving 11 bases between them. The sample was tumor tissue (inferred from file names), taken from a patient given nivolumab and ipilimumab in sequence. The V call is TRBV5-1, the J call TRBJ1-1; no reliable D call. The receptor was derived from a human donor with melanoma. The CDR3 sequence is CASSLEKSGTEAFF. Written as DNA, the CDR3 is TGCGCCAGCAGCTTGGAGAAAAGCGGGACTGAAGCTTTCTTT.